Below, one T cell receptor (beta chain) is given with its context. Its cognate antigen is unknown. The J segment lost 7 bases and the V segment lost 5 bases, leaving 10 bases of the junction unmatched. Germline CDR1 reads MNHEY; CDR2 reads SVGAGI. The CDR3 has 14 residues. Researchers partitioned CD4+ cells into CD45RA+ naive and CD45RA-negative memory subsets. The sample comes from a study of shared clonotypes between healthy human individuals. As for the study in general: Per-donor plates numbered three CD4 naive, three CD4 memory, two CD8 naive and one CD8 memory.

Study conclusions and caveats: It was the non-shared clonotypes that had lower generation probabilities than clonotypes shared by all four donors.

Evenly divided among several immunoSEQ plates was the genomic DNA of each subset. The protocol was immunoSEQ multiplex PCR, while the TCRdb copy is restricted to in-frame clones and leaves out a portion. The sample holds roughly 300,000 clones, more than 60% seen once. The chain employs TRBV6-5 and TRBJ2-5; 7 positions agree with TRBD1. Sample: memory CD4+ T cells sorted from blood. Sample subset: CD45RA-negative fraction. The sequence derives from a man in his thirties or forties in good health. The CDR3 loop is CASSNRQGRGTQYF. The CDR3, as DNA: TGTGCCAGCAGTAACCGACAGGGAAGGGGGACCCAGTACTTC.